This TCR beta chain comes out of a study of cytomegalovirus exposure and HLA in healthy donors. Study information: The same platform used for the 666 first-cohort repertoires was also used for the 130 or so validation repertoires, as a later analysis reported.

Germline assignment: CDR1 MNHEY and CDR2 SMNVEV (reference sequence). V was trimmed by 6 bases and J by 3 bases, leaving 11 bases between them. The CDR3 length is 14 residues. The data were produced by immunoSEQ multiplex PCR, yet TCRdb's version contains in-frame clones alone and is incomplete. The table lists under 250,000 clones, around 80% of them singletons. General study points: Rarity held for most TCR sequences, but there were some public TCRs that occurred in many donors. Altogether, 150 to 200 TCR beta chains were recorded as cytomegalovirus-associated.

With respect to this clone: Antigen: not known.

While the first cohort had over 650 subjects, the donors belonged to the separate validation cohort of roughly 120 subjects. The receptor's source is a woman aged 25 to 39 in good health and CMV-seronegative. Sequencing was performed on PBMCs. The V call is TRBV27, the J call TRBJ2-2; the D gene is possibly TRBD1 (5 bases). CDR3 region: CASSPGSYTGELFF. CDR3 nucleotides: TGTGCCAGCAGCCCAGGGTCGTACACCGGGGAGCTGTTTTTT.